Listed below are T cell receptor beta chains from one sample, sequenced in a study of Ad26.COV2.S vaccination and SARS-CoV-2 variants. TCRdb's table, derived via immunoSEQ multiplex PCR, lists solely in-frame clones and lacks some. Found here are hundreds of thousands of clones, about 86% of them singletons; the top ten hold roughly a tenth. This sample comprised peripheral blood, obtained in a trial of Ad26.COV2.S vaccine versus placebo. These receptors were obtained from a person between 18 and 59 years old who received the Ad26.COV2.S COVID-19 vaccine or a placebo. Each CDR3 is given with its conserved first and last residue. D genes are given only for firm matches. Some rows mark clone size as missing; the rest say once, few, many or name a class of expanded clone.

.	TRBV12-3/TRBV12-4	TRBJ2-7	.	CASSFVAAYEQYF	TGTGCCAGCAGTTTTGTCGCCGCCTACGAGCAGTACTTC
once	TRBV7-2	TRBJ2-7	.	CASSPPGPVYEQYF	TGTGCCAGCAGCCCCCCGGGTCCGGTCTACGAGCAGTACTTC
once	TRBV4-1	TRBJ1-4	TRBD1	CASSQAGQGGEKLFF	TGCGCCAGCAGCCAGGCTGGACAGGGGGGAGAAAAACTGTTTTTT
.	TRBV24-1	TRBJ2-3	.	CATSDLDSPTDTQYF	TGTGCCACCAGTGATTTAGACAGCCCCACAGATACGCAGTATTTT
few	TRBV5-1	TRBJ2-2	TRBD1	CASSRTGDTGELFF	TGCGCCAGCAGCAGGACAGGGGACACCGGGGAGCTGTTTTTT
.	TRBV19	TRBJ2-5	TRBD1	CASAGGDRGFGETQYF	TGTGCCAGTGCAGGGGGAGACAGGGGGTTTGGAGAGACCCAGTACTTC
.	TRBV19	TRBJ2-1	TRBD1	CASTSDRAVSSYNEQFF	TGTGCCAGTACCTCGGACAGGGCAGTAAGCTCCTACAATGAGCAGTTCTTC
.	TRBV6-5	TRBJ1-5	TRBD1	CASSYSATGGQPQHF	TGTGCCAGCAGTTACTCGGCGACAGGGGGACAGCCCCAGCATTTT
.	TRBV4-2	TRBJ2-1	TRBD1	CASSRFEDRGVLAEYNEQFF	TGTGCCAGCAGCCGCTTCGAGGACAGGGGCGTCCTAGCGGAGTACAATGAGCAGTTCTTC
.	TRBV5-4	TRBJ2-1	TRBD2	CASSFLLGREMGEQFF	TGTGCCAGCAGCTTTCTCCTTGGGCGGGAGATGGGTGAGCAGTTCTTC
.	TRBV6-4	TRBJ2-3	.	CASSDSSRGGSTDTQYF	TGTGCCAGCAGTGACTCGAGTCGTGGGGGCTCAACAGATACGCAGTATTTT
.	TRBV4-1	TRBJ2-1	TRBD1	CASSPRQGFDNEQFF	TGCGCCAGCAGCCCCCGACAGGGGTTCGACAATGAGCAGTTCTTC
.	TRBV11-2	TRBJ1-1	.	CASSLTDQSTEAFF	TGTGCCAGCAGCTTGACGGACCAGAGCACTGAAGCTTTCTTT
once	TRBV28	TRBJ2-7	.	CASSFGIADGEQYF	TGTGCCAGCAGTTTCGGAATAGCCGACGGCGAGCAGTACTTC
once	TRBV6-1	TRBJ2-6	.	CASSESGANVLTF	TGTGCCAGCAGTGAGTCTGGGGCCAACGTCCTGACTTTC
.	TRBV24-1	TRBJ2-7	.	CATSDGGSSSYEQYF	TGTGCCACCAGTGATGGGGGCTCTAGCTCCTACGAGCAGTACTTC
.	TRBV2	TRBJ1-5	.	CASSGGTVNSNQPQHF	TGTGCCAGCTCCGGGGGGACGGTAAATAGCAATCAGCCCCAGCATTTT
.	TRBV18	TRBJ1-5	TRBD1	CASSAGQGNQPQHF	TGTGCCAGCTCAGCTGGACAGGGCAATCAGCCCCAGCATTTT
.	TRBV7-2	TRBJ2-6	.	CASSLATASGANVLTF	TGTGCCAGCAGCTTAGCGACGGCCTCTGGGGCCAACGTCCTGACTTTC
.	TRBV6-2/TRBV6-3	TRBJ1-2	TRBD1	CASSYLGQGDYGYTF	TGTGCCAGCAGTTATCTCGGACAGGGAGACTATGGCTACACCTTC
.	TRBV4-3	TRBJ1-4	.	CASSQEHRVSTNEKLFF	TGCGCCAGCAGCCAAGAGCACAGGGTATCCACTAATGAAAAACTGTTTTTT
.	TRBV4-3	TRBJ2-7	.	CASSQEELWEQYF	TGCGCCAGCAGCCAAGAAGAGCTCTGGGAGCAGTACTTC
.	TRBV11-2	TRBJ1-2	.	CASSLGSPYGYTF	TGTGCCAGCAGCTTGGGGAGTCCCTATGGCTACACCTTC
.	TRBV19	TRBJ2-7	TRBD2	CASSPTSGGVSYEQYF	TGTGCCAGTAGTCCAACCAGCGGGGGAGTCTCCTACGAGCAGTACTTC
.	TRBV7-9	TRBJ2-3	TRBD2	CASSLDSGAGGHTDTQYF	TGTGCCAGCAGCTTAGATTCCGGCGCGGGAGGGCACACAGATACGCAGTATTTT
.	TRBV7-2	TRBJ1-1	TRBD1	CASSSTGSNTEAFF	TGTGCCAGCAGCTCGACAGGGTCGAACACTGAAGCTTTCTTT
.	TRBV29-1	TRBJ1-1	.	CSVLLLGGINTEAFF	TGCAGCGTTCTCCTGCTGGGGGGGATTAACACTGAAGCTTTCTTT
few	TRBV28	TRBJ1-5	.	CASSLRIGYSNQPQHF	TGTGCCAGCAGCCTGAGGATCGGTTATAGCAATCAGCCCCAGCATTTT
few	TRBV5-6	TRBJ2-4	TRBD1	CASSLGDRGRDIQYF	TGTGCCAGCAGCTTGGGAGACAGGGGTCGGGACATTCAGTACTTC
.	TRBV24-1	TRBJ2-1	.	CATSDLREAHEQFF	TGTGCCACCAGTGATTTGCGGGAAGCCCATGAGCAGTTCTTC
once	TRBV5-1	TRBJ2-7	TRBD1	CASSPGQGGQEQYF	TGCGCCAGCAGCCCCGGACAGGGGGGTCAAGAGCAGTACTTC